A selection of T cell receptor beta chains follows, all from one sample in a study of identifying expanded T cells in peripheral blood. Using immunoSEQ multiplex PCR, the repertoire was profiled, and TCRdb retains in-frame clones only, with some absent. The repertoire holds about 120,000 clones, with more than 75% as singletons. Sequences were obtained from blood. The receptors shown here come from a person aged 18 to 75 in good health. CDR3s include the opening cysteine and the closing phenylalanine or tryptophan. The D gene is left open where the match is weak.

>TRBD1|TRBV27
CASSLGQGATYGYTF
>NA|TRBV6-1
CASTQSSHGNTEAFF
>TRBD1|TRBV6-6
CASSYSTGAGEQYF
>NA|TRBV7-9
CASSLAPQGVEAFF
>TRBD2|TRBV7-9
CASSLAGTSGGALNEQFF
>NA|TRBV5-4
CASSSPRGGRNTEAFF
>NA|TRBV6-5
CASTTGPYGYTF
>NA|TRBV29-1
CSVVLSLGGELFF
>NA|TRBV5-1
CASSSDVLRTGELFF
>NA|TRBV27
CASSLVRADTQYF
>NA|TRBV11-3
CASSLTDSRYGYTF
>TRBD1|TRBV7-8
CASSLRMGTGFAEAFF
>TRBD1|TRBV7-9
CASSLVGTATGNTIYF
>TRBD2|TRBV5-1
CASSQTSGEGETQYF
>NA|TRBV9
CASSVGGQKETQYF
>NA|TRBV5-1
CASSLSQGNYGYTF
>NA|TRBV11-2
CASSSPTRAGSVSGNTIYF
>NA|TRBV28
CASSFIPSVRETQYF
>NA|TRBV7-2
CASSLGTSSNQPQHF
>NA|TRBV27
CASSSAGRYTGELFF
>TRBD2|TRBV6-1
CASSGLAGGRSETQYF
>TRBD1|TRBV11-2
CASSLKGGAYEQYF
>NA|TRBV7-7
CASSLGGQETQYF
>NA|TRBV7-8
CASSIRRSSYEQYF
>TRBD2|TRBV7-3
CASSLSGLAGTGELFF
>NA|TRBV10-3
CAISEGVNLKGAFF
>NA|TRBV2
CASSTGRETQYF
>TRBD1|TRBV5-6
CASSPRGQEKPEAFF
>TRBD1|TRBV4-3
CASSQDRPRNRGSQPQHF
>NA|TRBV6-1
CASSRIENEQFF
>NA|TRBV11-2
CASSLGPGSAYEQYF
>NA|TRBV6-1
CAIVIPGADTQYF
>NA|TRBV29-1
CSAGTGTDYGYTF
>NA|TRBV23-1
CASSHCGDYGYTF
>NA|TRBV6-5
CATLSGSTDTQYF
>NA|TRBV27
CASSLGQEQFF
>NA|TRBV7-2
CASSLQEGGELFF
>NA|TRBV5-8
CASNDWGGGFHRETQYF
>NA|TRBV27
CASRAATNEKLFF
>NA|TRBV14
CASSQEKGWSYGYTF
>NA|TRBV7-2
CASSLGGINSPLHF
>NA|TRBV5-6
CASSLFETENTEAFF
>NA|TRBV19
CASSPVGGGEKLFF
>TRBD1|TRBV7-8
CASSSGTGREQYF
>TRBD1|TRBV7-3
CASSRDRGGEKLFF
>TRBD2|TRBV7-9
CASSLWGLAGGTDTQYF
>TRBD1|TRBV19
CASSTLTGESNQPQHF
>NA|TRBV6-5
CASQKTSNYGYTF
>NA|TRBV9
CASGGGGDTLNTGELFF
>NA|TRBV29-1
CSVVLPYGNTGELFF
>NA|TRBV5-5
CASSLAVGTNSPLHF
>NA|TRBV30
CAWSRTGSEKLFF
>NA|TRBV19
CATEPGPAAVNEQFF
>NA|TRBV2
CASSQNWGTEAFF